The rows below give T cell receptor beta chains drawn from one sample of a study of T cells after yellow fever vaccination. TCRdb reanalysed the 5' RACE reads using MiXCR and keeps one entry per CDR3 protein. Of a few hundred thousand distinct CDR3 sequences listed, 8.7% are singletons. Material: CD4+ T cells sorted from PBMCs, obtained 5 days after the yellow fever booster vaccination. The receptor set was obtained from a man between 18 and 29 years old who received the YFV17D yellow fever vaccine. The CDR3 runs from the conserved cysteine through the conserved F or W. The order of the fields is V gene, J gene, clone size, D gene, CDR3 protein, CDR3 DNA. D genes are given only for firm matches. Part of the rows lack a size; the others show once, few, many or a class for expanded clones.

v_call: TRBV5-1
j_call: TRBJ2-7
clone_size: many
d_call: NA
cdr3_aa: CASRTGATAREQYF
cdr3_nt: TGCGCCAGCCGAACGGGGGCGACGGCCCGCGAGCAGTACTTC

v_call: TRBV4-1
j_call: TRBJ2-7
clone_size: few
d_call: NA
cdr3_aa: CASSQGRSATYEQYF
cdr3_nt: TGCGCCAGCAGCCAAGGGCGAAGCGCCACCTACGAGCAGTACTTC

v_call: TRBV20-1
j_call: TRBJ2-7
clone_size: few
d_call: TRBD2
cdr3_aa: CSASGGSSYEQYF
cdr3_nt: TGCAGTGCTAGCGGGGGGAGCTCCTACGAGCAGTACTTC

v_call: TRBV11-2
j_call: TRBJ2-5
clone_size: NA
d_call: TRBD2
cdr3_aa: CASTVAGGVWETQYF
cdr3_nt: TGTGCCAGCACTGTAGCGGGGGGGGTGTGGGAGACCCAGTACTTC

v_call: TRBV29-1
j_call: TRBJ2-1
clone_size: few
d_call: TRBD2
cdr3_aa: CSGGGTSGFNEQFF
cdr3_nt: TGCAGCGGGGGTGGGACTAGCGGGTTCAATGAGCAGTTCTTC

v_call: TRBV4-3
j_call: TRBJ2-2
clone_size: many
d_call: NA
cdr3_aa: CASSQDYRVSGELFF
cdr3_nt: TGCGCCAGCAGCCAGGACTATAGGGTTTCCGGGGAGCTGTTTTTT

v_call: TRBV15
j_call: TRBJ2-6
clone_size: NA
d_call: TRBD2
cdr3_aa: CATSPGGLGANVLTF
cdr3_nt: TGTGCCACCAGCCCGGGGGGGCTCGGGGCCAACGTCCTGACTTTC

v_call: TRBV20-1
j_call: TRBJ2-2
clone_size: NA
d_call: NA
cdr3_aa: CSAREPNTGELFF
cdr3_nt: TGCAGTGCTAGAGAGCCGAACACCGGGGAGCTGTTTTTT

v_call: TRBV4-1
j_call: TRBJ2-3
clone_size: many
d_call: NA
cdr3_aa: CASSHFRGHSITDTQYF
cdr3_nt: TGCGCCAGCAGCCATTTCCGGGGACACTCGATCACAGATACGCAGTATTTT

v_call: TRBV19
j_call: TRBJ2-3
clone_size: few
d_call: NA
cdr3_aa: CASSIGTDTQYF
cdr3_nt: TGTGCCAGTAGTATTGGGACAGATACGCAGTATTTT

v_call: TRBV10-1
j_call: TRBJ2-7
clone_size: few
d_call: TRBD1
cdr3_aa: CASSEGTGSYEQYF
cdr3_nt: TGCGCCAGCAGTGAAGGGACAGGCTCCTACGAGCAGTACTTC

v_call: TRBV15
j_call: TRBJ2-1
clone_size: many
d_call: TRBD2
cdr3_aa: CATSSGGAGTHEQFF
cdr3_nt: TGTGCCACCAGTAGCGGGGGGGCCGGTACCCATGAGCAGTTCTTC

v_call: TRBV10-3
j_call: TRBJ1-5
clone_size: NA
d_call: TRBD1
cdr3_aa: CAISESTGQGKQPQHF
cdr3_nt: TGTGCCATCAGTGAGTCGACCGGACAGGGAAAACAGCCCCAGCATTTT

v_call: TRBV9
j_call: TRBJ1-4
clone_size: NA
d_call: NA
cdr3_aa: CASSARGRNEKLFF
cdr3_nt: TGTGCCAGCAGCGCCCGGGGACGTAATGAAAAACTGTTTTTT

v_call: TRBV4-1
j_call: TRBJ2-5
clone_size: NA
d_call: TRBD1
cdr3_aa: CASSQTQGVRETQYF
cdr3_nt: TGCGCCAGCAGCCAAACACAGGGGGTAAGGGAGACCCAGTACTTC

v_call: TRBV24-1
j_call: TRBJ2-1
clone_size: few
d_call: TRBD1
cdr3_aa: CATSDPGPWDRGYNEQFF
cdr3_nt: TGTGCCACCAGTGATCCCGGGCCTTGGGACAGGGGATACAATGAGCAGTTCTTC

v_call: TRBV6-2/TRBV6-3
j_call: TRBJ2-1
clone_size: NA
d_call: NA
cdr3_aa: CASSDRLNEQFF
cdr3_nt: TGTGCCAGCTCGGACAGACTCAATGAGCAGTTCTTC

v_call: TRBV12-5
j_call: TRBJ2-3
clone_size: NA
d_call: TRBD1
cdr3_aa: CASGLLQGSDTQYF
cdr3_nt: TGTGCTAGTGGTTTGCTACAGGGGTCAGATACGCAGTATTTT

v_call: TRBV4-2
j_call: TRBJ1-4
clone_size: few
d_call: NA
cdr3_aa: CASSQARGGADEKLFF
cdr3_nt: TGTGCCAGCAGCCAAGCCCGGGGGGGGGCGGATGAAAAACTGTTTTTT

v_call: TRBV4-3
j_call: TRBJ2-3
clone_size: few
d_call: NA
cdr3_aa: CASSQELELWTRGHTDTQYF
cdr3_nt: TGCGCCAGCAGCCAAGAACTCGAGCTTTGGACCCGGGGGCACACAGATACGCAGTATTTT

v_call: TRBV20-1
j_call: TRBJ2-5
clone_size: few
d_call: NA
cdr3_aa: CSARDRPVEETQYF
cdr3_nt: TGCAGTGCTAGAGATCGGCCGGTCGAAGAGACCCAGTACTTC

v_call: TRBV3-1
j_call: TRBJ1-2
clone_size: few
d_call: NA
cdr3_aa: CASRAGWDNQADYGYTF
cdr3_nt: TGTGCCAGCCGGGCGGGGTGGGACAATCAGGCGGACTATGGCTACACCTTC

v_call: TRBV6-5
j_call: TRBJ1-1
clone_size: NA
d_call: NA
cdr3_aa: CASIGTLDTEAFF
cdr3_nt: TGTGCCAGTATAGGGACCTTAGACACTGAAGCTTTCTTT

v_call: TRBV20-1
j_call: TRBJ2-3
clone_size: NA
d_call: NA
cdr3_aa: CSARIFSGTREGTDTQYF
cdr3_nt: TGCAGTGCTAGAATTTTTTCCGGGACACGGGAGGGCACAGATACGCAGTATTTT

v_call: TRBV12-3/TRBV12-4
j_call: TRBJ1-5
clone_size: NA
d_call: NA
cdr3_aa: CASSSRTRPQHF
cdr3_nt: TGTGCCAGCAGTTCAAGGACCCGGCCCCAGCATTTT

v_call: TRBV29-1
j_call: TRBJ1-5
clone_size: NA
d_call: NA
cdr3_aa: CSVEGQYSNQPQHF
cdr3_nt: TGCAGCGTTGAAGGGCAGTATAGCAATCAGCCCCAGCATTTT

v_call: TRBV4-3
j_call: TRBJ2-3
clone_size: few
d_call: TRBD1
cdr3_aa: CASSQKGPGGQGGTDTQYF
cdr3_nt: TGCGCCAGCAGCCAAAAGGGTCCGGGGGGACAGGGTGGCACAGATACGCAGTATTTT

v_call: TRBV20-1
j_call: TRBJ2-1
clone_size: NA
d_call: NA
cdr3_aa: CSTWATSQYNEQFF
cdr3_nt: TGCAGTACCTGGGCAACGTCCCAATACAATGAGCAGTTCTTC

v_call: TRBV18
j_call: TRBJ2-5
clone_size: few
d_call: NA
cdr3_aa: CASSPDAETQYF
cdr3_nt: TGTGCCAGCTCACCGGACGCGGAGACCCAGTACTTC

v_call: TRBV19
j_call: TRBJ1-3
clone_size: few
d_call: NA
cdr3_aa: CASSYDRPFSGNTIYF
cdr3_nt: TGTGCCAGTAGTTACGACAGACCCTTCTCCGGAAACACCATATATTTT

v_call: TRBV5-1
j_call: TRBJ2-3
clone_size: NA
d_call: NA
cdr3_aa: CASSSGDSSRGAQYF
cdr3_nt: TGCGCCAGCAGCTCTGGGGACTCCTCCAGAGGAGCGCAGTATTTT

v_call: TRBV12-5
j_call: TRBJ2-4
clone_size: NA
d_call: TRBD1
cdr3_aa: CASGLTRLGQDKNIQYF
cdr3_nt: TGTGCTAGTGGTTTGACCCGACTGGGACAGGATAAAAACATTCAGTACTTC

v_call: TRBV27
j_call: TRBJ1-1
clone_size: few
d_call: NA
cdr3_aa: CASSLFPRGSGTEAFF
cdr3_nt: TGTGCCAGCAGTTTATTCCCGAGGGGGTCAGGCACTGAAGCTTTCTTT

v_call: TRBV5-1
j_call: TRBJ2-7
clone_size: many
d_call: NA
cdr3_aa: CASSEQGRLYEQYF
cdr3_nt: TGCGCCAGCAGCGAACAGGGTCGGTTATACGAGCAGTACTTC

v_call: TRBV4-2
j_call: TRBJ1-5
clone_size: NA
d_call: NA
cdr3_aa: CASSQEWGDISTTSNQPQHF
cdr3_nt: TGTGCCAGCAGCCAAGAGTGGGGGGACATTTCTACCACCTCCAATCAGCCCCAGCATTTT

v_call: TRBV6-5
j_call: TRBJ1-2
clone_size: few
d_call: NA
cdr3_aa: CASSRTQNSGYGYTF
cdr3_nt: TGTGCCAGCAGCCGTACCCAGAATAGCGGCTATGGCTACACCTTC

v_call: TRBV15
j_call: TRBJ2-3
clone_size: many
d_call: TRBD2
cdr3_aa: CATSRGGTSGTDTQYF
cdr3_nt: TGTGCCACCAGCAGGGGGGGGACTAGCGGGACAGATACGCAGTATTTT

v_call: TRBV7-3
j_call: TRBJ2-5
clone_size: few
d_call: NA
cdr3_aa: CASSPKPAMATQYF
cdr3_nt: TGTGCCAGCAGCCCCAAGCCCGCGATGGCGACCCAGTACTTC

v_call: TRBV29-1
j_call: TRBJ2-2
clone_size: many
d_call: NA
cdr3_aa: CSATYNTGELFF
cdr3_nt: TGCAGCGCCACCTACAACACCGGGGAGCTGTTTTTT

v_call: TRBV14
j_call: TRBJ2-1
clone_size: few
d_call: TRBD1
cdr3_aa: CASTRAQGSKVYNEQFF
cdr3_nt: TGTGCCAGCACACGAGCACAGGGGAGTAAGGTCTACAATGAGCAGTTCTTC

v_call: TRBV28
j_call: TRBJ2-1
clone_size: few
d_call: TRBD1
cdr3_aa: CASSRQGRNEQFF
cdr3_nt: TGTGCCAGCAGCCGACAGGGAAGGAATGAGCAGTTCTTC

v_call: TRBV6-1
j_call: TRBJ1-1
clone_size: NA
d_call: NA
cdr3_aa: CASSGRKPWDHTEAFF
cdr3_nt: TGTGCCAGCAGTGGCAGGAAACCCTGGGATCACACTGAAGCTTTCTTT

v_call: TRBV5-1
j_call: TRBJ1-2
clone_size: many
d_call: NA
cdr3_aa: CASSLEDRYGYTF
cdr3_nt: TGCGCCAGCAGCTTGGAGGACCGCTATGGCTACACCTTC

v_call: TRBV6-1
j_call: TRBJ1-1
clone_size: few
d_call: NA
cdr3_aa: CASSEWQNTEAFF
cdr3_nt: TGTGCCAGCAGTGAATGGCAGAACACTGAAGCTTTCTTT

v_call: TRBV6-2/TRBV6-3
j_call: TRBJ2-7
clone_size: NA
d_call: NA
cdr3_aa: CASSYEVFYEQYF
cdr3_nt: TGTGCCAGCAGTTACGAGGTGTTCTACGAGCAGTACTTC